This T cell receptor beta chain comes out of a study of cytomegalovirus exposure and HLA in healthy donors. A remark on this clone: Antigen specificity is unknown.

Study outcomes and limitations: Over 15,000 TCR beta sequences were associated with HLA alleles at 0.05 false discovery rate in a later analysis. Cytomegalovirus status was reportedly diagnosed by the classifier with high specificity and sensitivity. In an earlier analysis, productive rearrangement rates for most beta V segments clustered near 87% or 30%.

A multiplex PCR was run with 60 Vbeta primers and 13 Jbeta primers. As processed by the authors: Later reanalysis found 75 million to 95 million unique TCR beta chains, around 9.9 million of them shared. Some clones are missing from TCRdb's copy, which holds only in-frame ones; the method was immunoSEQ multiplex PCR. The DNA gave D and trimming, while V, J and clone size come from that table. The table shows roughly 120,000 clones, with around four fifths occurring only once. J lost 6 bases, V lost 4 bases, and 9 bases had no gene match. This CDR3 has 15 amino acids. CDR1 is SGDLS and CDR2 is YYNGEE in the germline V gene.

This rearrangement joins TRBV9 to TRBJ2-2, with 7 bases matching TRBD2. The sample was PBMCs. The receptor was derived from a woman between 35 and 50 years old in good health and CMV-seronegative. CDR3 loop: CASSLGGEHAGELFF. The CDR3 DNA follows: TGTGCCAGCAGCCTTGGGGGGGAGCATGCCGGGGAGCTGTTTTTT.